A single sample gave rise to the 10 T cell receptor beta chains below, sequenced in a study of neurological immune-mediated disorders. A single record per CDR3 protein comes from TCRdb applying MiXCR to the 5' RACE reads. The sample records about 50,000 distinct CDR3 sequences, roughly 8% being singletons. The time point denotes: longitudinal time-point 3. Sequenced material: PBMCs. The receptors derive from a woman between 35 and 50 years old in good health.

V is TRBV6-1 and J is TRBJ2-3; 10 bases fit TRBD1. The V and J ends lost 6 bases and 2 bases, in that order; junction bases with no gene match: 5. Germline loops: CDR1 MNHNS, CDR2 SASEGT. This CDR3 region has 15 residues. CDR3 in DNA: TGTGCCAGCAGGAGGGACAGGGGCACCACAGATACGCAGTATTTT. This gives the protein CASRRDRGTTDTQYF.

This clonotype was picked up many times. This chain joins TRBV30 and TRBJ2-7; the D is unclear. Germline V lookup: CDR1 GTSNPN, CDR2 SVGIG (reference sequence). This CDR3 is built from 11 residues. The V and J ends lost 4 bases and 0 bases respectively, with 4 bases between them. The CDR3 protein is CAWTDSYEQYF. DNA of the CDR3: TGTGCCTGGACTGACTCCTACGAGCAGTACTTC.

There are many counts of this clonotype. This rearrangement joins TRBV7-2 to TRBJ2-1; D unclear. Trimming pared 5 bases from V and 0 bases from J, leaving 11 bases between. Germline CDR1 is SGHTA and CDR2 is FQGNSA. The CDR3 is made up of 15 amino acids. CDR3 sequence: CASSRTMGSYNEQFF. The CDR3 DNA reads TGTGCCAGCAGCCGTACGATGGGCTCCTACAATGAGCAGTTCTTC.

The sample holds many counts of this clonotype. V gene TRBV7-2 combines with J gene TRBJ1-2; 8 bases match TRBD1. The CDR3 sequence is 18 residues long. Germline CDR1 and CDR2: SGHTA and FQGNSA. V lost 5 bases and J lost 2; bases outside the gene matches: 16. The CDR3 sequence is CASSILGDYRGRNYGYTF. CDR3 coding DNA: TGTGCCAGCAGCATTTTGGGGGATTACAGGGGGAGAAACTATGGCTACACCTTC. The whole variable domain, remainder taken from reference TRBV7-2 and TRBJ1-2, is GAGVSQSPSNKVTEKGKDVELRCDPISGHTALYWYRQSLGQGLEFLIYFQGNSAPDKSGLPSDRFSAERTGGSVSTLTIQRTQQEDSAVYLCASSILGDYRGRNYGYTFGSGTRLTVV.

In this sample, this clonotype turned up many times. The chain combines TRBV6-2 or TRBV6-3 with TRBJ1-2, with 7 positions matching TRBD1. CDR3 length equals 13 residues. Germline V lookup: CDR1 MNHEY, CDR2 SVGEGT. Trimming took 10 bases from V and 1 from J; bases not matched to a gene: 6. The chain's CDR3 is CAMSGQFNYGYTF. The CDR3, as DNA: TGTGCCATGTCGGGACAGTTTAACTATGGCTACACCTTC.

This clonotype was seen a handful of times. V is TRBV7-3 and J is TRBJ2-1; TRBD2 matches at 12 bases. The V gene end was trimmed by 2 bases and the J gene end by 4 bases; junction bases not matched to a gene: 3. Germline lookup yields CDR1 SGHTA and CDR2 FQGTGA. CDR3 length: 16 residues. CDR3 sequence: CASSLETSGSYNEQFF. CDR3 nucleotides: TGTGCCAGCAGCTTAGAGACTAGCGGGAGTTACAATGAGCAGTTCTTC.

In its sample, this clonotype was seen many times. The chain has TRBV4-3 and TRBJ1-2; 8 bases match TRBD1. The CDR3 totals 15 residues. J gave up 4 bases and V 3 bases, and 7 bases lay outside the gene matches. Germline CDR1 and CDR2: LGHNA and YSLEER. CDR3: CASSQDQGASYGYTF. As DNA, the CDR3 is TGCGCCAGCAGCCAGGACCAGGGGGCGAGCTATGGCTACACCTTC.

Many counts were recorded for this clonotype. This chain connects TRBV10-3 to TRBJ2-5; D is perhaps TRBD1 (6 bases). Germline-derived CDR1 and CDR2 are ENHRY and SYGVKD. Between the trimmed V and J ends, which lost 1 base and 6 bases, there was a span of 15 bases. This CDR3 contains 15 residues. Written as DNA, the CDR3 is TGTGCCATCAGTGAGTTCGACAGGAAGGCCCAGACCCAGTACTTC. Translated: CAISEFDRKAQTQYF.

Comment on this clonotype: A much more abundant neighbour one base away suggests this may be a read error. The chain employs TRBV2 and TRBJ2-7; D remains ambiguous. Looked up from germline, CDR1 is SNHLY and CDR2 is FYNNEI. Between the trimmed V and J ends, which lost 3 bases and 5 bases, there was a span of 8 bases. The CDR3 length is 12 residues. The CDR3 spells CASSDVGNEQYF. The CDR3 nucleotides read TGTGCCAGCAGTGACGTGGGGAACGAGCAGTACTTC.

This clonotype was observed at least ten times. The chain uses TRBV20-1 and TRBJ1-1; TRBD1 might be the D (5 bases). Germline values: CDR1 DFQATT, CDR2 SNEGSKA (reference sequence). Between the trimmed V and J ends, which lost 6 bases and 1 base, there was a span of 15 bases. The CDR3 consists of 14 residues. In DNA form, the CDR3 reads TGCAGTGCACTCGTGGGGGGTGAGAACACTGAAGCTTTCTTT. This translates into CSALVGGENTEAFF.